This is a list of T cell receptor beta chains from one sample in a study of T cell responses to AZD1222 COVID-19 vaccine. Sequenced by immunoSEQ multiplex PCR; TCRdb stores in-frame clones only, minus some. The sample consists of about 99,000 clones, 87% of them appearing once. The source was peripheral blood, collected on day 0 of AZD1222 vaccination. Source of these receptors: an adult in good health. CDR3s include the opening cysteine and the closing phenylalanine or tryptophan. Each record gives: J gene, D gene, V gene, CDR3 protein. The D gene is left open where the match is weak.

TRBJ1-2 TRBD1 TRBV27 CASSLSQGAIGYTF
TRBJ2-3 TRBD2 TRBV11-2 CASSLMRGGLTDTQYF
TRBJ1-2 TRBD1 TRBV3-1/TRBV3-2 CASSQNRGHGYTF
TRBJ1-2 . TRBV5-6 CASSYYSEGGYTF
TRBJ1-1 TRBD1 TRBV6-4 CASSPGTGVMNTEAFF
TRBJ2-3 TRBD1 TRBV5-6 CASSFRQGPIDTQYF
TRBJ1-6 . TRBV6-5 CASSYTTENSPLHF
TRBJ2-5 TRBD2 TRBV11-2 CASSRSRGARLAGEETQYF
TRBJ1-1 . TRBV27 CASSVWMNTEAFF
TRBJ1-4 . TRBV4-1 CASSQRGEKLFF
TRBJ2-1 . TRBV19 CASSIWVASDNEQFF
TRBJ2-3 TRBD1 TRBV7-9 CASSLALTGQGDTQYF
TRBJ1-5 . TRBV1 CTSISRGRRPQHF
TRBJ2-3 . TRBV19 CASSLDTDTQYF
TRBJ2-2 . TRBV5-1 CASSWRVDGELFF
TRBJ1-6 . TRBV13 CASSLSYDRSKDSPLHF
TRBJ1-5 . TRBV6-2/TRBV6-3 CASSYDGGSNQPQHF
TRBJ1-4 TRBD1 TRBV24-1 CATGAGGRDEKLFF
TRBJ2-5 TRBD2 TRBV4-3 CASSDGEREGLETQYF
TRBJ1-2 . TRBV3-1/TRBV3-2 CASRYEGGGYTF
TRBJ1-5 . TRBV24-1 CATQDRWSNQPQHF
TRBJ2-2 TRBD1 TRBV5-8 CASYRGLTGVVGGELFF
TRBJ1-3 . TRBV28 CASSPAGAGNTIYF
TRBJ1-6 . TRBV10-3 CAISESRLSSYNSPLHF
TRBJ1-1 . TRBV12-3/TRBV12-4 CASSIGENTEAFF
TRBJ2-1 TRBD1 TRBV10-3 CAIQGAGTVNNEQFF
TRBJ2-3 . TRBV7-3 CASSEGDTDTQYF
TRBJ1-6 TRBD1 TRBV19 CASSISEQGATPLHF
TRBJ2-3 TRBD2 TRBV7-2 CASSLSGGAGDTQYF
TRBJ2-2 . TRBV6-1 CASSEAHGQPTGELFF
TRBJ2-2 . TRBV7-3 CASAGQPVPNTGELFF
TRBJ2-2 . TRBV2 CASSLQGIGELFF
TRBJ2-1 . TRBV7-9 CASRIPPREGAYNEQFF
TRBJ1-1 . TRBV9 CASSPETAATEAFF
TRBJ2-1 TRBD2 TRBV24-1 CATSDPAVEGGVYNEQFF
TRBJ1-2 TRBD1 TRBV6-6 CASSYPEPGQGAGYTF
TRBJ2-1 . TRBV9 CASSAGSGTPEQFF
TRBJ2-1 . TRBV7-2 CASSSGLQFF
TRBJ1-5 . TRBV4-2 CASSQNHQPQHF
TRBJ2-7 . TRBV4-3 CASSQHRTNFPYEQYF
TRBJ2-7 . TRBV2 CASSEVGGGRPYEQYF
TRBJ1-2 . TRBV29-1 CSVEWGAGYGYTF
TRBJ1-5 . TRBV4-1 CASSQDRAGEQPQHF